This is a list of T cell receptor beta chains from one sample in a study of CD8 T cells in Susac syndrome. TCRdb itself ran the immunoSEQ multiplex PCR reads through MiXCR, one entry per CDR3 protein. The sample lists around 130,000 distinct CDR3 sequences, over 75% occurring once. The sequenced sample was CD8+ T cells from PBMCs. The origin of the receptors is a human donor with multiple sclerosis. CDR3s include the opening cysteine and the closing phenylalanine or tryptophan. Clone size is not always given. Where it is, it says once, few, many or a class for expanded clones.

J: TRBJ1-2; V: TRBV27; size: few; CDR3: CASSLLPGAGGNYGYTF
J: TRBJ2-1; V: TRBV27; size: -; CDR3: CASSFAGQGVDEQFF
J: TRBJ2-7; V: TRBV28; size: -; CDR3: CASSSGRATYEQYF
J: TRBJ2-1; V: TRBV4-1; size: -; CDR3: CASSPRQGASNNEQFF
J: TRBJ1-2; V: TRBV7-9; size: -; CDR3: CASSSSGGDGYTF
J: TRBJ1-5; V: TRBV6-1; size: few; CDR3: CASRDSYSNQPQHF
J: TRBJ1-1; V: TRBV20-1; size: -; CDR3: CSAKSWGRRMNTEAFF
J: TRBJ1-5; V: TRBV12-5; size: -; CDR3: CASGLQGNQPQHF
J: TRBJ1-6; V: TRBV27; size: -; CDR3: CASAVQGYSPLHF
J: TRBJ1-1; V: TRBV11-2; size: -; CDR3: CASSPQGGVNTEAFF
J: TRBJ2-4; V: TRBV5-4; size: -; CDR3: CASSLAASGLAKNIQYF
J: TRBJ2-7; V: TRBV20-1; size: -; CDR3: CSAWRDRVTYEQYF
J: TRBJ2-4; V: TRBV28; size: -; CDR3: CASSLDRQYF
J: TRBJ1-1; V: TRBV30; size: -; CDR3: CVWSPLRGRRLTEAFF
J: TRBJ2-7; V: TRBV28; size: -; CDR3: CASSLYTGSYEQYF
J: TRBJ1-5; V: TRBV4-3; size: -; CDR3: CASSQDRQGLQPQHF
J: TRBJ1-5; V: TRBV7-9; size: -; CDR3: CASSHVGSNQPQHF
J: TRBJ1-2; V: TRBV6-1; size: -; CDR3: CASGGAAQRYGYTF
J: TRBJ2-3; V: TRBV27; size: once; CDR3: CASSSGITDTQYF
J: TRBJ2-1; V: TRBV12-3/TRBV12-4; size: -; CDR3: CASSLPLRYSSYNEQFF
J: TRBJ2-1; V: TRBV7-2; size: few; CDR3: CASSILPRGSYNEQFF
J: TRBJ2-7; V: TRBV28; size: -; CDR3: CASNHPSKGDRASLEQYF
J: TRBJ2-1; V: TRBV5-4; size: -; CDR3: CASSLGAHNEQFF
J: TRBJ1-2; V: TRBV7-2; size: -; CDR3: CASSRSSYGYTF
J: TRBJ1-1; V: TRBV14; size: -; CDR3: CASSHSNTEAFF
J: TRBJ2-1; V: TRBV12-3/TRBV12-4; size: -; CDR3: CASRIVGAEKGEQFF
J: TRBJ1-3; V: TRBV6-1; size: -; CDR3: CASSEWIAAGNTIYF
J: TRBJ1-5; V: TRBV10-3; size: -; CDR3: CAISDPRVGGYSNQPQHF
J: TRBJ2-1; V: TRBV19; size: -; CDR3: CASSIGGVNEQFF
J: TRBJ2-1; V: TRBV19; size: -; CDR3: CASGPHSDEQFF
J: TRBJ2-5; V: TRBV13; size: -; CDR3: CASSGPVETQYF
J: TRBJ1-2; V: TRBV7-9; size: -; CDR3: CASSTGTTSGYTF
J: TRBJ2-1; V: TRBV7-9; size: -; CDR3: CASSSPLQRNNEQFF
J: TRBJ2-5; V: TRBV6-5; size: -; CDR3: CASSYGGTAETQYF
J: TRBJ1-5; V: TRBV2; size: -; CDR3: CASSTPESNQPQHF
J: TRBJ1-2; V: TRBV6-5; size: -; CDR3: CASSYGRNYGYTF
J: TRBJ1-5; V: TRBV6-2/TRBV6-3; size: -; CDR3: CASRQGSNQPQHF
J: TRBJ1-1; V: TRBV27; size: -; CDR3: CASSLSLGLNTEAFF
J: TRBJ1-6; V: TRBV28; size: -; CDR3: CASSFSRDRRSPLHF
J: TRBJ2-1; V: TRBV18; size: -; CDR3: CASSGDRADEQFF
J: TRBJ1-2; V: TRBV7-6; size: few; CDR3: CASSYGEGDGYTF
J: TRBJ2-1; V: TRBV4-2; size: few; CDR3: CASSLADYNEQFF
J: TRBJ2-3; V: TRBV12-3/TRBV12-4; size: -; CDR3: CASSSPGIGGTQYF
J: TRBJ2-5; V: TRBV7-9; size: -; CDR3: CASTQGQEVGQYF
J: TRBJ2-7; V: TRBV27; size: -; CDR3: CASSARGAAYEQYF
J: TRBJ1-3; V: TRBV15; size: -; CDR3: CATSRDRGGGNTIYF
J: TRBJ2-1; V: TRBV12-3/TRBV12-4; size: -; CDR3: CASSLAAAGEQFF
J: TRBJ1-1; V: TRBV29-1; size: -; CDR3: CSANMNTEAFF